A selection of T cell receptor beta chains follows, all from one sample in a study of shared clonotypes between healthy human individuals. Some clones are missing from TCRdb's copy, which holds only in-frame ones; the method was immunoSEQ multiplex PCR. This table has around 1,900,000 clones, just under 95% appearing once. Sequenced input: naive CD8+ T cells from PBMCs. These receptors were collected from a young man in good health. Some clones in this sample may be carry-over from other donors' samples. Both conserved end residues are part of each CDR3. D genes are given only for firm matches. Expanded clones get a size class; other rows say once, few or many, or leave the size out.

clone_size,j_call,d_call,v_call,cdr3_aa,cdr3_nt
NA,TRBJ1-5,NA,TRBV5-5,CASSLDWFNQPQHF,TGTGCCAGCAGCTTGGACTGGTTTAATCAGCCCCAGCATTTT
NA,TRBJ1-1,TRBD1,TRBV27,CASSLWTGGLSFF,TGTGCCAGCAGTCTTTGGACAGGGGGCTTATCTTTCTTT
few,TRBJ2-7,TRBD1,TRBV5-6,CASSLGQGSYEQYF,TGTGCCAGCAGCTTGGGACAGGGCTCCTACGAGCAGTACTTC
NA,TRBJ2-7,TRBD2,TRBV2,CASSVFTWMAGGYEQYF,TGTGCCAGCAGTGTCTTCACATGGATGGCGGGAGGCTACGAGCAGTACTTC
NA,TRBJ2-6,NA,TRBV4-1,CASSPGQTGANVLTF,TGCGCCAGCAGCCCGGGGCAGACTGGGGCCAACGTCCTGACTTTC
NA,TRBJ1-2,NA,TRBV9,CASSVGADNYGYTF,TGTGCCAGCAGCGTAGGGGCGGATAACTATGGCTACACCTTC
NA,TRBJ2-3,NA,TRBV19,CASSIDPDTQYF,TGTGCCAGTAGTATAGATCCAGATACGCAGTATTTT
NA,TRBJ2-7,NA,TRBV13,CASQNSSGVGAYEQYF,TGTGCCAGCCAAAATTCCTCTGGAGTAGGGGCCTACGAGCAGTACTTC
NA,TRBJ2-3,TRBD1,TRBV28,CASSFTTGEQDTQYF,TGTGCCAGCAGTTTCACCACAGGGGAGCAAGATACGCAGTATTTT
once,TRBJ2-3,NA,TRBV7-9,CASSPPRVGIHTDTQYF,TGTGCCAGCAGCCCGCCGAGGGTAGGGATTCACACAGATACGCAGTATTTT
once,TRBJ1-2,TRBD1,TRBV11-2,CASSSFRDRVNYGYTF,TGTGCCAGCAGCTCTTTCCGGGACAGGGTCAACTATGGCTACACCTTC
NA,TRBJ2-1,TRBD2,TRBV4-3,CASSHAPERESYNEQFF,TGCGCCAGCAGCCATGCCCCTGAGCGGGAATCCTACAATGAGCAGTTCTTC
NA,TRBJ1-1,TRBD1,TRBV4-3,CASSHLGQGAGEAFF,TGCGCCAGCAGCCACTTGGGGCAGGGGGCAGGTGAAGCTTTCTTT
once,TRBJ2-1,TRBD2,TRBV10-2,CATRLAGENNEQFF,TGCGCCACCCGTCTGGCGGGAGAAAACAATGAGCAGTTCTTC
NA,TRBJ1-2,NA,TRBV6-5,CASSYSGVPNNGYTF,TGTGCCAGCAGTTACTCGGGGGTCCCCAATAATGGCTACACCTTC
NA,TRBJ2-3,NA,TRBV27,CASSLGGSTDTQYF,TGTGCCAGCAGTTTGGGCGGGAGCACAGATACGCAGTATTTT
NA,TRBJ2-1,TRBD1,TRBV10-2,CASSTGASWQFF,TGCGCCAGCAGCACAGGGGCGAGTTGGCAGTTCTTC
NA,TRBJ2-2,TRBD1,TRBV27,CASSLSGGYYPGELFF,TGTGCCAGCAGTCTCTCAGGGGGCTATTACCCCGGGGAGCTGTTTTTT
once,TRBJ2-3,NA,TRBV27,CATAFLQGSPGTQYF,TGTGCCACCGCATTTCTCCAGGGTTCCCCCGGAACGCAGTATTTT
once,TRBJ1-1,NA,TRBV5-3,CARSLRGAQNTEAFF,TGTGCCAGAAGCTTGCGGGGGGCCCAGAACACTGAAGCTTTCTTT
NA,TRBJ1-1,NA,TRBV6-5,CASSYSGSATEAFF,TGTGCCAGCAGTTACTCTGGCAGTGCCACTGAAGCTTTCTTT
few,TRBJ1-5,TRBD1,TRBV7-9,CASSLDRPQPQHF,TGTGCCAGCAGCCTGGACAGGCCTCAGCCCCAGCATTTT
NA,TRBJ2-2,NA,TRBV7-6,CASSRDFPIVNTGELFF,TGTGCCAGCAGCCGGGACTTCCCTATCGTTAACACCGGGGAGCTGTTTTTT
NA,TRBJ2-7,TRBD2,TRBV30,CAWRPWREVYEQYF,TGTGCCTGGAGACCGTGGCGGGAGGTGTACGAGCAGTACTTC
NA,TRBJ2-1,NA,TRBV6-1,CASSEQAGTYNEQFF,TGTGCCAGCAGTGAGCAGGCGGGAACCTACAATGAGCAGTTCTTC
NA,TRBJ2-7,NA,TRBV14,CASSQFLALNSYEQYF,TGTGCCAGCAGCCAATTCTTGGCTTTAAACTCCTACGAGCAGTACTTC
NA,TRBJ1-1,NA,TRBV2,CASRIGGGDTEAFF,TGTGCCAGCAGGATAGGCGGGGGCGACACTGAAGCTTTCTTT
NA,TRBJ2-5,NA,TRBV7-2,CASSPRRETQYF,TGTGCCAGCAGCCCAAGGCGAGAGACCCAGTACTTC
NA,TRBJ1-3,NA,TRBV6-6,CASSATRGSGNTIYF,TGTGCCAGCAGTGCGACGAGGGGTTCTGGAAACACCATATATTTT
few,TRBJ1-4,NA,TRBV9,CASSAGGEKLFF,TGTGCCAGCAGCGCGGGGGGTGAAAAACTGTTTTTT
NA,TRBJ2-1,NA,TRBV7-3,CASSPTMVASLYNEQFF,TGTGCCAGCAGCCCGACCATGGTAGCCTCACTTTACAATGAGCAGTTCTTC
NA,TRBJ2-3,NA,TRBV27,CASSFIPATDTQYF,TGTGCCAGCAGTTTTATTCCCGCCACAGATACGCAGTATTTT
NA,TRBJ2-1,NA,TRBV5-6,CASSSGFNEQFF,TGTGCCAGCAGCTCCGGTTTCAATGAGCAGTTCTTC
NA,TRBJ2-1,NA,TRBV28,CASSSRGQGFHNEQFF,TGTGCCAGCAGTTCCCGGGGGCAAGGGTTCCACAATGAGCAGTTCTTC
NA,TRBJ1-2,NA,TRBV27,CASSSKLGGRDYGYTF,TGTGCCAGCAGTTCAAAGTTGGGGGGCAGGGACTATGGCTACACCTTC
NA,TRBJ2-5,TRBD1,TRBV14,CASSQEQGAIETQYF,TGTGCCAGCAGCCAAGAGCAGGGGGCCATAGAGACCCAGTACTTC
once,TRBJ2-7,NA,TRBV28,CAISGRKETYEQYF,TGTGCCATATCGGGACGGAAAGAAACCTACGAGCAGTACTTC
NA,TRBJ1-1,NA,TRBV12-5,CASGWGTEAFF,TGTGCTAGTGGTTGGGGTACTGAAGCTTTCTTT
NA,TRBJ2-1,TRBD1,TRBV29-1,CSVRTGSSYNEQFF,TGCAGCGTTCGGACAGGGAGCTCCTACAATGAGCAGTTCTTC
NA,TRBJ1-3,NA,TRBV30,CAWSGQSSGNTIYF,TGTGCCTGGAGTGGGCAGAGCTCTGGAAACACCATATATTTT
NA,TRBJ1-5,TRBD1,TRBV7-6,CATSTGTNQPQHF,TGTGCCACTTCGACAGGGACCAATCAGCCCCAGCATTTT
NA,TRBJ1-2,NA,TRBV5-4,CASSRDIVYGYTF,TGTGCCAGCAGCCGGGACATAGTCTATGGCTACACCTTC
NA,TRBJ2-1,NA,TRBV4-3,CASSQEAGGYEQFF,TGCGCCAGCAGCCAAGAAGCTGGAGGATATGAGCAGTTCTTC
NA,TRBJ2-7,NA,TRBV7-9,CASSLTGEQYF,TGTGCCAGCAGCTTAACGGGCGAGCAGTACTTC
NA,TRBJ2-4,TRBD1,TRBV5-4,CASSLDRGLENIQYF,TGTGCCAGCAGCTTGGACAGGGGGCTTGAAAACATTCAGTACTTC
once,TRBJ2-7,NA,TRBV29-1,CSARGGFTYEQYF,TGCAGCGCCAGGGGGGGCTTCACCTACGAGCAGTACTTC
NA,TRBJ1-1,NA,TRBV6-1,CASKSRGNTEAFF,TGTGCCAGCAAAAGCCGGGGGAACACTGAAGCTTTCTTT
NA,TRBJ2-3,NA,TRBV7-2,CASGRTGDTQYF,TGTGCCAGCGGGAGGACGGGAGATACGCAGTATTTT
NA,TRBJ2-7,NA,TRBV30,CARRENYEQYF,TGTGCCCGACGAGAAAACTACGAGCAGTACTTC
NA,TRBJ2-1,TRBD2,TRBV9,CASSLGLAGLSNEQFF,TGTGCCAGCAGCCTTGGACTAGCGGGCCTCTCCAATGAGCAGTTCTTC
NA,TRBJ2-3,NA,TRBV1,CTSSHLSGSDTDTQYF,TGCACCAGCAGCCACCTTAGCGGGAGTGACACAGATACGCAGTATTTT
NA,TRBJ2-7,NA,TRBV27,CASSLNIVLRYEQYF,TGTGCCAGCAGTTTAAATATTGTTTTACGCTACGAGCAGTACTTC
NA,TRBJ2-7,NA,TRBV27,CASSLWGTQGEQYF,TGTGCCAGCAGTTTATGGGGGACCCAGGGGGAGCAGTACTTC
NA,TRBJ2-7,NA,TRBV4-2,CASSQVPVTSTYEQYF,TGTGCCAGCAGCCAAGTCCCCGTAACAAGTACCTACGAGCAGTACTTC
NA,TRBJ2-7,TRBD2,TRBV7-8,CASSSPTSGAYEQYF,TGTGCCAGCAGCTCCCCGACTAGCGGGGCCTACGAGCAGTACTTC
NA,TRBJ2-1,NA,TRBV6-1,CASSEGQTVGPYNEQFF,TGTGCCAGCAGTGAAGGCCAGACAGTGGGACCATACAATGAGCAGTTCTTC
NA,TRBJ2-7,TRBD2,TRBV5-5,CASSLVSGRIYEQYF,TGTGCCAGCAGCTTGGTTAGCGGGCGGATCTACGAGCAGTACTTC
NA,TRBJ1-1,NA,TRBV19,CASSMGLREGYTEAFF,TGTGCCAGTAGTATGGGTCTGAGGGAGGGGTACACTGAAGCTTTCTTT
NA,TRBJ2-3,NA,TRBV7-7,CASSLRGASTDTQYF,TGTGCCAGCAGCCTGAGGGGGGCCAGCACAGATACGCAGTATTTT
NA,TRBJ2-7,TRBD2,TRBV10-2,CASSEGPPEREMDIVGYEQYF,TGCGCCAGCAGTGAGGGCCCGCCGGAGCGGGAGATGGATATCGTGGGTTACGAGCAGTACTTC